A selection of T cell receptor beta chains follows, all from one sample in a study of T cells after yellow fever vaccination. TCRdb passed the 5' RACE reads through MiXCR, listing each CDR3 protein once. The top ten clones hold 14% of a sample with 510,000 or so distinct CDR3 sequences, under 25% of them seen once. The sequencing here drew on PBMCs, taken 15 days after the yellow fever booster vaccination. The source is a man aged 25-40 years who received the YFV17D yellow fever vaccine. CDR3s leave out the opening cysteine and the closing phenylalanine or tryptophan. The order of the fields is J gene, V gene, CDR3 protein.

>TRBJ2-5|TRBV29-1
SVATSAETQY
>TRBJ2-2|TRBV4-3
ASSQVVLGAHANTGELF
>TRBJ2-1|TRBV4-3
ASSQVGGSFNNEQF
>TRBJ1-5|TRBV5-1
ASSFGYEGGPQH
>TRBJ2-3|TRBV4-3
ASSQGAGYTDTQY
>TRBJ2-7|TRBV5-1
ASSWGSGGGSYEQY
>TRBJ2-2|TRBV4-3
ASSQDGRGRTGELF
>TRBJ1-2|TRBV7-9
ASSEPLGQGDYGYT
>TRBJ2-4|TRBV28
ASRPPGAKNIQY
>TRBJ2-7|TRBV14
ASSQDLNNEQY
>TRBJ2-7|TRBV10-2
ASSESRTGPYEQY
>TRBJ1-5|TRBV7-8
ASSQGQNYQPQH
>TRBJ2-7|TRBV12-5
ASGSDYEQY
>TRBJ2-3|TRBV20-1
SARDSLAGPIGTQY
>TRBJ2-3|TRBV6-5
ASSSTSGTEGLTQY
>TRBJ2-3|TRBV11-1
ASSPTGSQRYSTDTQY